What follows are 25 T cell receptor beta chains derived from one specimen sequenced in a study of cytomegalovirus exposure and HLA in healthy donors. PCR involved 60 Vbeta and 13 Jbeta primers. Sequenced by immunoSEQ multiplex PCR; TCRdb stores in-frame clones only, minus some. The data contain around 270,000 clones, 75% to 90% of them seen just once; the ten biggest clones take up 0.3% to 0.35%. The sample comprised PBMCs. These receptor sequences come from a girl aged 2-10 years in good health and CMV-seronegative.

This chain uses TRBV6-5 with TRBJ2-1; TRBD2 aligns across 11 bases. The CDR3 covers 16 residues. Germline CDR1 is MNHEY and CDR2 is SVGAGI. V shed 2 bases, J shed 6 bases, and the junction held 6 bases outside the gene matches. The CDR3 loop reads CASSYSLAGGRNEQFF. CDR3 DNA sequence: TGTGCCAGCAGTTACAGCCTAGCGGGGGGCCGCAATGAGCAGTTCTTC.

The chain combines TRBV13 with TRBJ1-2; TRBD1 matches 8 bases. The CDR3 totals 17 residues. Unmatched junction bases numbered 10, after V lost 3 bases and J lost 1 base. CDR1 is PRHDT and CDR2 is FYEKMQ in the germline V gene (reference sequence). DNA of the CDR3: TGTGCCAGCAGCTTCCTCCCGGCAGGGGGCCTTAACTATGGCTACACCTTC. This sequence encodes CASSFLPAGGLNYGYTF.

The chain is built from TRBV19 and TRBJ2-7, with a weak D call TRBD1 (5 bases). CDR1 LNHDA and CDR2 SQIVND come from the germline V gene (reference sequence). Trimming removed 1 base at V and 1 base at J, with 11 bases between. The CDR3 is 15 amino acids. DNA for the CDR3: TGTGCCAGTAGTATAGGGAAGGGGCCTTCCTACGAGCAGTACTTC. Protein: CASSIGKGPSYEQYF.

This chain connects TRBV7-6 to TRBJ1-5; possible D gene TRBD1, 5 bases. The CDR3 runs to 17 residues. The germline V and J ends were trimmed by 5 bases and 7 bases, with 24 bases remaining between them. Germline CDR1 reads SGHVS; CDR2 reads FNYEAQ. The DNA for the CDR3 is TGTGCCAGCAGCCCGTCCAGGGTTCCCTCTGTGTCGCAGCCCCAGCATTTT. It specifies CASSPSRVPSVSQPQHF.

The chain employs TRBV11-2 and TRBJ1-4; no clear D. Germline V gene data show CDR1 as SGHAT and CDR2 as FQNNGV. CDR3 size: 17 residues. V lost 1 base and J 5 bases, leaving 17 bases between the germline ends. CDR3 coding DNA: TGTGCCAGCAGCTTAGCCCCCCAACATTGGAGAAATGAAAAACTGTTTTTT. Translated, it gives CASSLAPQHWRNEKLFF.

This clone occurred a few times. The chain is built from TRBV5-6 and TRBJ1-5; 7 bases agree with TRBD1. Germline loops: CDR1 SGHDT, CDR2 YYEEEE. V lost 4 bases to trimming and J lost 0 bases; unmatched junction nucleotides: 4. The length of the CDR3 is 15 residues. CDR3 DNA sequence: TGTGCCAGCAGCGGGGACAGTAATAGCAATCAGCCCCAGCATTTT. Amino acids: CASSGDSNSNQPQHF.

J is TRBJ2-1 and V is TRBV5-1; 7 bases match TRBD1. The CDR3 sequence is 16 residues long. V lost 4 bases to trimming and J lost 8 bases; unmatched junction nucleotides: 15. Germline-derived CDR1 and CDR2 are SGHRS and YFSETQ. This CDR3 reads CASSQNLQGRGDEQFF. As DNA, the CDR3 is TGCGCCAGCAGCCAGAACCTACAGGGGAGAGGGGATGAGCAGTTCTTC.

The V gene is TRBV15, the J gene TRBJ2-6, with D possibly being TRBD1 (6 bases). V lost 4 bases to trimming and J lost 2 bases, with 12 bases between them. The CDR3 sequence is 16 residues long. Germline values: CDR1 LNHNV, CDR2 YYDKDF (reference sequence). The CDR3 sequence: CATSITRTAGANVLTF. In DNA form, the CDR3 reads TGTGCCACCAGCATAACGAGGACAGCTGGGGCCAACGTCCTGACTTTC. The variable domain in full, with the rest retrieved from reference TRBV15 and TRBJ2-6, is DAMVIQNPRYQVTQFGKPVTLSCSQTLNHNVMYWYQQKSSQAPKLLFHYYDKDFNNEADTPDNFQSRRPNTSFCFLDIRSPGLGDTAMYLCATSITRTAGANVLTFGAGSRLTVL.

The gene calls are TRBV6-5 and TRBJ1-5; TRBD1 is a possible D gene (6 bases). Deletions cut 0 bases from V and 1 base from J, with 10 bases between. Germline CDR1 MNHEY, CDR2 SVGAGI. The CDR3 is 16 residues long. The CDR3 region is CASSYSRGFSNQPQHF. CDR3 coding DNA: TGTGCCAGCAGTTACTCCAGGGGTTTCAGCAATCAGCCCCAGCATTTT.

This clone came up a few times. This chain links TRBV7-9 with TRBJ2-7, with D uncertain. Germline CDR1 reads SEHNR; CDR2 reads FQNEAQ (reference sequence). CDR3 size: 16 residues. V shed 3 bases and J shed 7 bases, with 22 bases lying between them. The CDR3 loop reads CASSFDPGYGAAEQYF. The CDR3 region has the DNA TGTGCCAGCAGCTTTGACCCCGGCTACGGAGCTGCAGAGCAGTACTTC.

The gene calls are TRBV19 and TRBJ1-2, with TRBD1 matching over 9 bases. V was clipped by 3 bases and J by 5 bases; unmatched bases: 7. Germline loops: CDR1 LNHDA, CDR2 SQIVND (reference sequence). This CDR3 is 15 amino acids long. The CDR3 here is CASSMGQGVHYGYTF. For the CDR3, the DNA is TGTGCCAGTAGTATGGGACAGGGAGTTCATTATGGCTACACCTTC.

This clone was seen a few times. CDR3 bases: TGCGCCAGCAGCCAAGAACCTGGGCAGAACAATCAGCCCCAGCATTTT. Translating gives CASSQEPGQNNQPQHF. This sequence joins TRBV4-1 and TRBJ1-5; D is unclear. Germline CDR1 reads MGHRA; CDR2 reads YSYEKL. Between the trimmed V and J ends, which lost 0 bases and 3 bases, there was a span of 12 bases. This CDR3 is 16 amino acids long.

The gene calls are TRBV4-1 and TRBJ2-7; 8 nucleotides match TRBD1. The J segment lost 2 bases and the V segment lost 0 bases, leaving 9 bases of the junction unmatched. The germline gives CDR1 MGHRA, CDR2 YSYEKL. This CDR3 contains 17 residues. The CDR3 region has the DNA TGCGCCAGCAGCCAAGAGTTTGGCGGGACAGGAACCTACGAGCAGTACTTC. Amino acid sequence: CASSQEFGGTGTYEQYF.

In the case of this clone: Other DNA variants within this sample encode the same CDR3. The chain combines TRBV2 with TRBJ1-1; the match to TRBD1 covers 8 bases. The J segment lost 4 bases and the V segment lost 6 bases, leaving 4 bases of the junction unmatched. Germline V gives CDR1 SNHLY, CDR2 FYNNEI. The CDR3 consists of 13 residues. DNA of the CDR3: TGTGCCAGCAGCAGGGGGCTTGGCACTGAAGCTTTCTTT. Translation gives CASSRGLGTEAFF. The full variable domain, its missing parts supplied by reference TRBV2 and TRBJ1-1, is EPEVTQTPSHQVTQMGQEVILRCVPISNHLYFYWYRQILGQKVEFLVSFYNNEISEKSEIFDDQFSVERPDGSNFTLKIRSTKLEDSAMYFCASSRGLGTEAFFGQGTRLTVV.

The chain carries TRBV4-1 and TRBJ2-7; TRBD1 matches at 9 bases. This CDR3 contains 16 residues. V was clipped by 1 base and J by 5 bases; unmatched bases: 9. The germline gives CDR1 MGHRA, CDR2 YSYEKL. CDR3 coding DNA: TGCGCCAGCAGCCAAGTAATAGGGACAGGGATTGACGAGCAGTACTTC. Translation gives CASSQVIGTGIDEQYF.

The chain links TRBV7-3 to TRBJ2-3; tentative D call: TRBD2 (5 bases). V lost 5 bases, J lost 2 bases, and 14 bases lay in between. CDR3 length: 15 residues. Germline V CDR1 and CDR2: SGHTA, FQGTGA. The CDR3 sequence: CASSLNSALTDTQYF. CDR3 sequence (DNA): TGTGCCAGCAGCCTAAATAGCGCCCTCACAGATACGCAGTATTTT. The complete variable domain, with remaining parts taken from reference TRBV7-3 and TRBJ2-3, reads GAGVSQTPSNKVTEKGKYVELRCDPISGHTALYWYRQSLGQGPEFLIYFQGTGAADDSGLPNDRFFAVRPEGSVSTLKIQRTERGDSAVYLCASSLNSALTDTQYFGPGTRLTVL.

This sequence joins TRBV29-1 and TRBJ2-1; 13 bases map to TRBD2. V trimming: 3 bases; J trimming: 3 bases; junction bases outside the gene matches: 5. Germline V CDR1 and CDR2: SQVTM, ANQGSEA. This CDR3 region has 16 residues. The CDR3 sequence: CSVDPRTSGSYNEQFF. The CDR3 DNA sequence: TGCAGCGTTGACCCCCGGACTAGCGGGAGCTACAATGAGCAGTTCTTC.

The chain is built from TRBV7-9 and TRBJ1-5, with TRBD1 matching 9 bases. With V trimmed by 5 bases and J by 7 bases, 6 bases remained unmatched. Germline V gene lookup returns CDR1 SEHNR and CDR2 FQNEAQ (reference sequence). The CDR3 loop spans 14 amino acids. Here the CDR3 reads CASSIETGGQPQHF. CDR3 DNA sequence: TGTGCCAGCAGCATAGAGACAGGGGGGCAGCCCCAGCATTTT. Complete variable domain (other parts from reference TRBV7-9 and TRBJ1-5): DTGVSQNPRHKITKRGQNVTFRCDPISEHNRLYWYRQTLGQGPEFLTYFQNEAQLEKSRLLSDRFSAERPKGSFSTLEIQRTEQGDSAMYLCASSIETGGQPQHFGDGTRLSIL.

The rearrangement joins TRBV4-1 to TRBJ2-1; D is possibly TRBD2 (5 bases). The V and J ends lost 0 bases and 6 bases respectively, with 15 bases between them. Germline V gives CDR1 MGHRA, CDR2 YSYEKL. The CDR3 sequence is 16 residues long. The CDR3 reads CASSQDPPGYPNEQFF. Here the CDR3 DNA reads TGCGCCAGCAGCCAAGATCCTCCGGGATACCCCAATGAGCAGTTCTTC.

The rearrangement uses TRBV7-9 and TRBJ1-6, with D hard to call. V lost 3 bases and J lost 4, with 22 bases in between. This CDR3 is 19 amino acids long. Germline lookup yields CDR1 SEHNR and CDR2 FQNEAQ (reference sequence). The chain's CDR3 is CASSFRGPASLIYNSPLHF. For the CDR3, the DNA is TGTGCCAGCAGCTTTCGAGGTCCCGCCAGCCTTATATATAATTCACCCCTCCACTTT.

The V call is TRBV2, the J call TRBJ2-7, with TRBD1 identical over 7 bases. V was clipped by 11 bases and J by 3 bases; unmatched bases: 7. Germline lookup yields CDR1 SNHLY and CDR2 FYNNEI. The CDR3 spans 12 residues. In DNA, the CDR3 is TGTGCCGGTCGGACAGGTAACTACGAGCAGTACTTC. The encoded protein is CAGRTGNYEQYF.

The rearrangement links TRBV15 to TRBJ1-3; D gene uncertain. The CDR3 totals 13 residues. The germline V gene encodes CDR1 LNHNV and CDR2 YYDKDF (reference sequence). V was clipped by 0 bases and J by 3 bases, with 3 bases between them. The CDR3 loop reads CATSRDIGNTIYF. The CDR3 DNA sequence: TGTGCCACCAGCAGAGACATTGGAAACACCATATATTTT.

The table lists this clone with a count of one. The gene calls are TRBV28 and TRBJ1-1; TRBD1 might be the D (5 bases). Trimming left V 5 bases short and J 5 bases short, with 18 bases between. The germline gives CDR1 MDHEN, CDR2 SYDVKM. The CDR3 runs 15 residues. The CDR3 loop reads CASSELQARRTEAFF. Written as DNA, the CDR3 is TGTGCCAGCAGTGAACTACAGGCCCGACGGACTGAAGCTTTCTTT.

This clone appeared a few times. The chain has TRBV28 and TRBJ1-1; D is unclear. The V end was cut by 3 bases, the J end by 4 bases, with 12 bases between. CDR3 length: 14 amino acids. Germline V gene sequence: CDR1 MDHEN, CDR2 SYDVKM. DNA for the CDR3: TGTGCCAGCAGTTTGTTTTATTCCAGCACTGAAGCTTTCTTT. This gives the protein CASSLFYSSTEAFF.

The chain couples TRBV7-9 to TRBJ2-7; TRBD1 aligns across 9 bases. Unmatched junction bases numbered 9, after V lost 8 bases and J lost 4 bases. The CDR3 spans 14 residues. The V gene's germline CDR1 is SEHNR and CDR2 FQNEAQ (reference sequence). The CDR3 sequence: CASRGTGNSYEQYF. The CDR3 coding sequence is TGTGCCAGCCGGGGGACAGGGAATTCTTACGAGCAGTACTTC.